The 5 T cell receptor beta chains given below trace back to one sample, sequenced in a study of high-grade serous ovarian cancer treatment subgroups. Sequencing used immunoSEQ multiplex PCR; TCRdb keeps in-frame clones, though not all of them. The sample lists 35,000 to 45,000 clones, around three quarters occurring once. Tumor tissue was taken before any definitive surgery or chemotherapy was given. Sequencing was carried out using tumor tissue. Receptors originate from a human donor with high-grade serous ovarian cancer.

The V and J genes are TRBV28 and TRBJ2-7; maybe TRBD2 (5 bases). CDR3 length equals 16 residues. V shed 5 bases and J shed 3 bases, with 20 bases lying between them. CDR1 and CDR2 (germline): MDHEN, SYDVKM. As DNA, the CDR3 is TGTGCCAGCAGTAACCGCCGGGATTTTACTATCTACGAGCAGTACTTC. It is translated as CASSNRRDFTIYEQYF. Full variable domain (remainder filled in from reference TRBV28 and TRBJ2-7): DVKVTQSSRYLVKRTGEKVFLECVQDMDHENMFWYRQDPGLGLRLIYFSYDVKMKEKGDIPEGYSVSREKKERFSLILESASTNQTSMYLCASSNRRDFTIYEQYFGPGTRLTVT.

This clone showed up just once. This chain uses TRBV28 with TRBJ2-5; D is possibly TRBD1 or TRBD2 (7 bases each). Trimming pared 6 bases from V and 3 bases from J, leaving 17 bases between. The CDR3 contains 15 residues. Germline CDR1 and CDR2: MDHEN and SYDVKM. This CDR3 reads CASSSPQGREETQYF. The CDR3, as DNA: TGTGCCAGCAGCAGTCCACAGGGGAGGGAAGAGACCCAGTACTTC.

The chain has TRBV7-9 and TRBJ2-1; D is unclear. Germline CDR1 and CDR2: SEHNR and FQNEAQ (reference sequence). CDR3 size: 14 residues. V was shortened by 3 bases and J by 7 bases, with 13 bases between the two germline ends. CDR3 loop: CASSLRSSGNEQFF. CDR3 DNA: TGTGCCAGCAGCTTGAGGTCCTCTGGGAATGAGCAGTTCTTC.

This chain uses TRBV4-3 with TRBJ1-2; 10 bases are shared with TRBD1. CDR1 and CDR2 from the germline V gene are LGHNA and YSLEER. J was trimmed by 8 bases and V by 1 base; bases with no gene match: 7. This CDR3 contains 15 residues. Here the CDR3 DNA reads TGCGCCAGCAGCCAAGCCCTGGACAGGGGGGACGGCTACACCTTC. Its protein product is CASSQALDRGDGYTF.

This chain uses TRBV27 with TRBJ2-3, with 8 bases lining up with TRBD2. Germline V gene sequence: CDR1 MNHEY, CDR2 SMNVEV (reference sequence). The V segment lost 5 bases and the J segment 0 bases; nucleotides outside the gene matches: 7. The CDR3 has 16 residues. The CDR3 region is CASSPAGAASTDTQYF. The CDR3 DNA sequence: TGTGCCAGCAGTCCAGCGGGAGCAGCTAGCACAGATACGCAGTATTTT.